This T cell receptor (beta chain) was captured by sequencing in a study of somatic mutations in cytotoxic T cells in rheumatoid arthritis. Study-wide context: Before any treatment began, about 30 ml EDTA peripheral blood was collected from patients right after diagnosis.

Comments on this clone: No antigen is known for it.

Isolation of the CD4+ and CD8+ populations was accomplished via positive magnetic bead selection, with purity assessed by flow cytometry. This table comes from immunoSEQ multiplex PCR, and its TCRdb copy is limited to in-frame clones, with some not included. The table lists roughly 20,000 clones, 65% to 70% of them singletons. Study-level points and caveats: The study found that the largest CD8+ clone exceeded 20% of CD8+ cells in about an eighth of the roughly 65 patients.

V lost 5 bases and J 8 bases, leaving 15 bases between the germline ends. This CDR3 comprises 14 residues. Germline values: CDR1 MDHEN, CDR2 SYDVKM. This clonotype was sampled from an adult with rheumatoid arthritis. The sample consisted of CD8+ T cells sorted from blood. This sequence joins TRBV28 and TRBJ1-4, with D hard to call. The chain's CDR3 is CASSHLTTVEKLFF. The CDR3 region has the DNA TGTGCCAGCAGTCACCTAACAACTGTCGAAAAACTGTTTTTT.